Shown below are 32 T cell receptor beta chains from a single sample sequenced in a study of type 1 regulatory T cells (TCRdb year 2021). Their target antigens are unknown. The data were produced on an Illumina MiSeq. The public reads were quality trimmed at Q25 with fastp and then assembled into clones with MiXCR by TCRdb, keeping productive beta chains. Here each entry gathers all rows of one CDR3 protein and keeps the most common genes and DNA. The sample table shows about 42,000 distinct CDR3 sequences, and 12% are seen once. Approximately 8% of the sample is taken by the ten largest. Sequencing was carried out using cultured non-Tr1 T cells, either the whole culture or a sorted T cell fraction (not recorded which). In the paper's terms, the cell subset or site label means: non-Tr1 population from the T-allo10 product. These receptors came from a human donor in good health.

This clonotype has just a few counts. The chain carries TRBV18 and TRBJ1-2; possible D gene TRBD1, 5 bases. Trimming left V 5 bases short and J 6 bases short, with 19 bases between. CDR1 and CDR2 from the germline V gene are KGHSH and LQKENI. The CDR3 sequence is 15 residues long. In DNA form, the CDR3 reads TGTGCCAGCTCAGTAACGGACACTACAAGGAATGGCTACACCTTC. Amino acid sequence: CASSVTDTTRNGYTF. Variable domain in full (rest from reference TRBV18 and TRBJ1-2): NAGVMQNPRHLVRRRGQEARLRCSPMKGHSHVYWYRQLPEEGLKFMVYLQKENIIDESGMPKERFSAEFPKEGPSILRIQQVVRGDSAAYFCASSVTDTTRNGYTFGSGTRLTVV.

This clonotype was counted a few times. The V and J genes are TRBV4-3 and TRBJ1-6, with 8 bases that match TRBD1. This CDR3 is built from 14 residues. The junction had 0 bases not matched to a gene; V was cut back by 2 bases and J by 6 bases. CDR1 is LGHNA, CDR2 YSLEER, per germline. The CDR3 DNA is TGCGCCAGCAGCCAACAGGGGGCTAATTCACCCCTCCACTTT. It codes for CASSQQGANSPLHF.

V is TRBV20-1 and J is TRBJ1-5; D gene ambiguous. This CDR3 is built from 13 residues. Deletions cut 2 bases from V and 5 bases from J, with 10 bases between. Per germline, CDR1 DFQATT and CDR2 SNEGSKA (reference sequence). The CDR3 region has the DNA TGCAGTGCTAGAACGGACGTCTATCAGCCCCAGCATTTT. Translation: CSARTDVYQPQHF.

This clonotype has only a few counts. The chain couples TRBV12-3 or TRBV12-4 to TRBJ2-1, with a tentative D call TRBD2 (7 bases). The CDR3 sequence is 13 residues long. Trimming removed 9 bases from V and 6 bases from J, with 15 bases in between. CDR3 region: CASRGEGFNEQFF. The CDR3 DNA reads TGTGCCAGTAGGGGGGAGGGCTTCAATGAGCAGTTCTTC.

This clonotype occurred a few times. CDR3 DNA sequence: TGCAGTGCGCCCAGAGGGGACTTCTTCTCCTACGAGCAGTACTTC. Translation gives CSAPRGDFFSYEQYF. This chain uses TRBV20-1 with TRBJ2-7; D is perhaps TRBD2 (6 bases). CDR1 and CDR2 from the germline V gene are DFQATT and SNEGSKA (reference sequence). CDR3 length: 15 amino acids. The germline V and J ends were trimmed by 6 bases and 0 bases, with 18 bases remaining between them.

This sequence joins TRBV20-1 and TRBJ2-1; maybe TRBD1 (6 bases). In germline, CDR1 is DFQATT, CDR2 SNEGSKA (reference sequence). Trimming shortened V by 2 bases and J by 7 bases, and 18 bases separated the two germline ends. The CDR3 consists of 15 residues. The CDR3 nucleotides are TGCAGTGCTAGATTTTACGGGACAACACTTAATGAGCAGTTCTTC. Protein product: CSARFYGTTLNEQFF.

Note on this clonotype: A read error is possible here, since a much larger clone lies one base away. The chain employs TRBV12-3 or TRBV12-4 and TRBJ2-5, with TRBD1 identical over 9 bases. J was trimmed by 9 bases and V by 6 bases; bases with no gene match: 5. The CDR3 totals 12 residues. CDR3: CASRGQGIAQYF. The CDR3, as DNA: TGTGCCAGCAGGGGACAGGGAATAGCCCAGTACTTC.

The V gene is TRBV7-3, the J gene TRBJ2-7; TRBD2 is a possible D gene (5 bases). The CDR3 consists of 14 residues. V was shortened by 2 bases and J by 6 bases, with 14 bases between the two germline ends. Germline CDR1 and CDR2: SGHTA and FQGTGA. This chain's CDR3 is CASSLVSSSGEQYF. CDR3 DNA sequence: TGTGCCAGCAGCTTAGTAAGTTCGAGCGGCGAGCAGTACTTC. The full variable domain, its missing parts supplied by reference TRBV7-3 and TRBJ2-7, is GAGVSQTPSNKVTEKGKYVELRCDPISGHTALYWYRQSLGQGPEFLIYFQGTGAADDSGLPNDRFFAVRPEGSVSTLKIQRTERGDSAVYLCASSLVSSSGEQYFGPGTRLTVT.

This chain connects TRBV5-1 to TRBJ2-3; TRBD1 agrees at 10 bases. CDR3 size: 15 residues. V lost 4 bases to trimming and J lost 6 bases; unmatched junction nucleotides: 8. Germline assignment: CDR1 SGHRS and CDR2 YFSETQ. The CDR3 is CASSTRTGGGDTQYF. For the CDR3, the DNA is TGCGCCAGCAGCACCAGGACAGGGGGAGGGGATACGCAGTATTTT. The full variable domain, rest sourced from reference TRBV5-1 and TRBJ2-3, is KAGVTQTPRYLIKTRGQQVTLSCSPISGHRSVSWYQQTPGQGLQFLFEYFSETQRNKGNFPGRFSGRQFSNSRSEMNVSTLELGDSALYLCASSTRTGGGDTQYFGPGTRLTVL.

In this sample, this clonotype turned up many times. The chain carries TRBV20-1 and TRBJ2-7; D remains unclear. CDR1 DFQATT and CDR2 SNEGSKA come from the germline V gene (reference sequence). The CDR3 is 13 residues long. The V gene lost 3 bases and the J gene lost 2 bases, with 11 bases spanning the gap. As DNA, the CDR3 is TGCAGTGCTAGTGGGTACAGAACCTACGAGCAGTACTTC. Translation gives CSASGYRTYEQYF.

This sequence joins TRBV10-3 and TRBJ2-4; TRBD1 might be the D (5 bases). Germline V lookup: CDR1 ENHRY, CDR2 SYGVKD. Trimming stripped 0 bases from V and 15 bases from J, with 12 bases between. CDR3 length: 12 amino acids. The CDR3 is CAISESPGILYF. As DNA, the CDR3 is TGTGCCATCAGTGAGTCCCCAGGGATATTGTACTTC.

The sample holds many counts of this clonotype. The chain links TRBV7-6 to TRBJ2-2, with 7 nucleotides matching TRBD2. The V gene's germline CDR1 is SGHVS and CDR2 FNYEAQ. V trimming: 5 bases; J trimming: 1 base; junction bases outside the gene matches: 13. The CDR3 runs 18 residues. CDR3: CASSKYPRASGNTGELFF. The CDR3 DNA is TGTGCCAGCAGCAAATACCCGCGGGCTAGCGGGAACACCGGGGAGCTGTTTTTT.

Remarks on this clonotype: A much larger clone is a single base away; this may be a read error. CDR3 in amino acids: CASNQNLDEQYF. The DNA for the CDR3 is TGCGCCAGCAACCAAAACTTGGACGAGCAGTACTTC. The V gene is TRBV5-1, the J gene TRBJ2-7; no clear D gene. Trimming left V 6 bases short and J 5 bases short, with 12 bases between. The germline V gene has CDR1 SGHRS and CDR2 YFSETQ. This CDR3 has 12 residues. Supplemented by reference TRBV5-1 and TRBJ2-7, the full variable domain reads KAGVTQTPRYLIKTRGQQVTLSCSPISGHRSVSWYQQTPGQGLQFLFEYFSETQRNKGNFPGRFSGRQFSNSRSEMNVSTLELGDSALYLCASNQNLDEQYFGPGTRLTVT.

V usage is TRBV9 and J usage is TRBJ2-2; 8 bases line up with TRBD2. The germline V gene has CDR1 SGDLS and CDR2 YYNGEE. CDR3 size: 17 residues. The V and J ends lost 2 bases and 6 bases, in that order; junction bases with no gene match: 12. This chain's CDR3 is CASSVFGGRNVPGELFF. The CDR3 DNA reads TGTGCCAGCAGCGTCTTCGGCGGGAGGAATGTACCCGGGGAGCTGTTTTTT.

This clonotype showed up many times. J is TRBJ1-3 and V is TRBV5-1, with a possible D match to TRBD1 (5 bases). Trimming cost V 0 bases and J 4 bases, with 11 bases left between them. The CDR3 extends over 15 amino acids. CDR1 and CDR2 from the germline V gene are SGHRS and YFSETQ. The CDR3 nucleotides are TGCGCCAGCAGCTTGGTGGCAGGGATGGGAAACACCATATATTTT. It yields the protein CASSLVAGMGNTIYF. Filled out from reference TRBV5-1 and TRBJ1-3, the complete variable domain reads KAGVTQTPRYLIKTRGQQVTLSCSPISGHRSVSWYQQTPGQGLQFLFEYFSETQRNKGNFPGRFSGRQFSNSRSEMNVSTLELGDSALYLCASSLVAGMGNTIYFGEGSWLTVV.

This clonotype was found many times. This chain uses TRBV20-1 with TRBJ2-5; D possibly uses TRBD1 or TRBD2 (6 bases each). The CDR3 runs 14 residues. Germline CDR1 reads DFQATT; CDR2 reads SNEGSKA (reference sequence). V dropped 7 bases and J dropped 5 bases, with 20 bases sitting between them. The CDR3 coding sequence is TGCAGTGGACCCGTAGGGGGGAGTGGTGAGACCCAGTACTTC. This translates into CSGPVGGSGETQYF.

This clonotype was counted at least ten times. The rearrangement links TRBV5-1 to TRBJ1-5; D unclear. The V gene's germline CDR1 is SGHRS and CDR2 YFSETQ. The CDR3 has 13 residues. The V end was cut by 0 bases, the J end by 2 bases, with 3 bases between. In nucleotides, the CDR3 is TGCGCCAGCAGCTTGGCGGGCAATCAGCCCCAGCATTTT. Translation gives CASSLAGNQPQHF.

This clonotype was counted at least ten times. The rearrangement links TRBV6-6 to TRBJ1-1; weak D call: TRBD1 (5 bases). The CDR3 has 15 residues. The germline gives CDR1 MNHNY, CDR2 SVGAGI (reference sequence). V lost 6 bases and J lost 6, with 20 bases in between. The CDR3 sequence is CASSLTRGGRAEAFF. In nucleotides, the CDR3 is TGTGCCAGCAGCCTAACCCGGGGCGGAAGGGCTGAAGCTTTCTTT.

The J gene is TRBJ1-1, the V gene TRBV7-3; no clear D. CDR1 and CDR2 from the germline V gene are SGHTA and FQGTGA. The CDR3 is made up of 13 amino acids. Deletions cut 3 bases from V and 3 bases from J, with 8 bases between. CDR3 region: CASSFGRDTEAFF. CDR3 coding DNA: TGTGCCAGCAGCTTCGGTAGGGACACTGAAGCTTTCTTT.

A note on this clonotype: Just one base apart from a much larger clone, this may be a read error. The chain carries TRBV18 and TRBJ1-2; tentatively, D is TRBD1 (5 bases). CDR3 length: 13 residues. The V gene's germline CDR1 is KGHSH and CDR2 LQKENI. Written as DNA, the CDR3 is TGTGCCAGCTCAGACAGCTTAAACTATGGCCACACCTTC. Amino acid sequence: CASSDSLNYGHTF.

This clonotype was seen repeatedly, ten times or more. The chain employs TRBV9 and TRBJ1-6; no firm D call. V was shortened by 3 bases and J by 8 bases, with 9 bases between the two germline ends. Germline lookup yields CDR1 SGDLS and CDR2 YYNGEE. The CDR3 contains 13 residues. The CDR3 DNA follows: TGTGCCAGCAGCGCCCGACCCCATTCACCCCTCCACTTT. It codes for CASSARPHSPLHF.

This clonotype appeared many times. The chain combines TRBV7-2 with TRBJ2-2; 9 bases align to TRBD2. The CDR3 is 16 residues long. J was trimmed by 2 bases and V by 5 bases; bases with no gene match: 6. In germline, CDR1 is SGHTA, CDR2 FQGNSA. The CDR3 DNA reads as TGTGCCAGCAGCCCCTGGGGACTAGCTAACACCGGGGAGCTGTTTTTT. Translating it yields CASSPWGLANTGELFF.

This clonotype was detected many times. The genes are TRBV7-3 and TRBJ2-3, with 8 bases matching TRBD2. The germline CDR1 and CDR2 sequences are SGHTA and FQGTGA. Trimming cost V 2 bases and J 4 bases; bases outside gene matches: 5. CDR3 size: 15 residues. The CDR3 is CASSLGSGTSDTQYF. CDR3 coding DNA: TGTGCCAGCAGCTTAGGTAGCGGGACATCAGATACGCAGTATTTT.

This clonotype was observed a few times. The chain links TRBV7-2 to TRBJ2-7; D call uncertain. The CDR3 has 12 amino acids. Looked up from germline, CDR1 is SGHTA and CDR2 is FQGNSA. V shed 1 base and J shed 5 bases, with 6 bases lying between them. This CDR3 is CASSLGYDEQYF. DNA of the CDR3: TGTGCCAGCAGCTTAGGGTATGACGAGCAGTACTTC.

This clonotype was counted ten times or more. The chain is built from TRBV4-1 and TRBJ2-2; D might be TRBD2 (6 bases). The CDR3 sequence is 15 residues long. Per germline, CDR1 MGHRA and CDR2 YSYEKL. The V end lost 1 base, the J end lost 2 bases, and 8 bases lay between the germline ends. This chain's CDR3 is CASSQVGGNTGELFF. CDR3 sequence (DNA): TGCGCCAGCAGCCAAGTGGGGGGAAACACCGGGGAGCTGTTTTTT.

This clonotype was detected ten times or more. CDR3 in amino acids: CASSQGDRGNGYTF. Written as DNA, the CDR3 is TGTGCCAGCAGCCAAGGGGACAGGGGAAATGGCTACACCTTC. This rearrangement joins TRBV3-1 to TRBJ1-2, with 10 positions matching TRBD1. CDR1 LGHDT and CDR2 YNNKEL come from the germline V gene (reference sequence). CDR3 size: 14 residues. V was pared by 1 base and J by 6 bases, with 2 bases of the junction left unmatched.

In this sample, this clonotype turned up many times. V gene TRBV20-1 combines with J gene TRBJ2-1, with unresolved D. CDR1 and CDR2 from the germline V gene are DFQATT and SNEGSKA (reference sequence). V was cut by 3 bases and J by 8 bases, with 17 bases left in between. There are 14 residues in the CDR3. CDR3 bases: TGCAGTGCTAGTCTCTCCGCAACGGTAGATGAGCAGTTCTTC. It yields the protein CSASLSATVDEQFF.

This clonotype has at least ten counts. This sequence joins TRBV28 and TRBJ2-7; 7 nucleotides align to TRBD1. The CDR3 has 12 residues. The junction had 9 bases not matched to a gene; V was cut back by 5 bases and J by 11 bases. Germline V gene lookup returns CDR1 MDHEN and CDR2 SYDVKM. CDR3 loop: CASSPATGSKYF. CDR3 nucleotide sequence: TGTGCCAGCAGTCCCGCGACAGGGAGTAAGTACTTC.

Only a few counts were recorded for this clonotype. This chain uses TRBV5-6 with TRBJ2-5; D uncertain. Trimming left V 1 base short and J 5 bases short, with 18 bases between. The CDR3 length is 16 residues. The germline V gene has CDR1 SGHDT and CDR2 YYEEEE. The CDR3 here is CASSLFYNELGETQYF. For the CDR3, the DNA is TGTGCCAGCAGCTTGTTTTATAACGAGCTGGGGGAGACCCAGTACTTC. The variable domain in full, completed from reference TRBV5-6 and TRBJ2-5, reads DAGVTQSPTHLIKTRGQQVTLRCSPKSGHDTVSWYQQALGQGPQFIFQYYEEEERQRGNFPDRFSGHQFPNYSSELNVNALLLGDSALYLCASSLFYNELGETQYFGPGTRLLVL.

This chain connects TRBV7-8 to TRBJ2-1; D call uncertain. CDR1 and CDR2 from the germline V gene are SGHVS and FQNEAQ. Between the trimmed V and J ends, which lost 2 bases and 2 bases, there was a span of 7 bases. The length of the CDR3 is 14 residues. The CDR3 bases are TGTGCCAGCAGCTTATATCTGGCCTACAATGAGCAGTTCTTC. Translated, it gives CASSLYLAYNEQFF.

The table lists this clonotype with many counts. J is TRBJ2-7 and V is TRBV29-1, with 11 bases lining up with TRBD2. This CDR3 region has 13 residues. Germline trimming cut 3 bases from V and 7 bases from J; bases unmatched to any gene: 5. From germline, CDR1 is SQVTM and CDR2 ANQGSEA. The CDR3 here is CSVELAGGWEQYF. DNA for the CDR3: TGCAGCGTTGAGCTAGCGGGAGGATGGGAGCAGTACTTC.

V usage is TRBV7-2 and J usage is TRBJ2-4; no firm D call. This CDR3 is 14 amino acids long. Germline assignment: CDR1 SGHTA and CDR2 FQGNSA. V shed 3 bases and J shed 11 bases, with 17 bases lying between them. This CDR3 is CASSFSENPLVQYF. The CDR3 region has the DNA TGTGCCAGCAGCTTTTCGGAGAACCCCTTAGTTCAGTACTTC. Full variable domain (remainder filled in from reference TRBV7-2 and TRBJ2-4): GAGVSQSPSNKVTEKGKDVELRCDPISGHTALYWYRQSLGQGLEFLIYFQGNSAPDKSGLPSDRFSAERTGGSVSTLTIQRTQQEDSAVYLCASSFSENPLVQYFGAGTRLSVL.